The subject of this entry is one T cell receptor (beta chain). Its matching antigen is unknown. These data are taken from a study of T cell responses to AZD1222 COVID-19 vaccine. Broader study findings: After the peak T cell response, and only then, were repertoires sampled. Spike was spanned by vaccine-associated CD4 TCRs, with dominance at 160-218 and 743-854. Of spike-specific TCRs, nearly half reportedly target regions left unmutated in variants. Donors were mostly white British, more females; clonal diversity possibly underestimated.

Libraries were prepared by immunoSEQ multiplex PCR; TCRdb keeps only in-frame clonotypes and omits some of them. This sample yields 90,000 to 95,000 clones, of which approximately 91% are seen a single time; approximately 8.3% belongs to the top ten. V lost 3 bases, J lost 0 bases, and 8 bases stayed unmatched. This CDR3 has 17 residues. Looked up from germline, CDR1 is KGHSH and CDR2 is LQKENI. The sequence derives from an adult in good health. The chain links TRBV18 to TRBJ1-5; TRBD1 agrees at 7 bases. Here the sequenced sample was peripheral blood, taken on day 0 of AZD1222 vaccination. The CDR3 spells CASSPAPGGYSNQPQHF. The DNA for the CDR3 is TGTGCCAGCTCACCTGCCCCAGGGGGGTATAGCAATCAGCCCCAGCATTTT. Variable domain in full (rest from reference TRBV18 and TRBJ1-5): NAGVMQNPRHLVRRRGQEARLRCSPMKGHSHVYWYRQLPEEGLKFMVYLQKENIIDESGMPKERFSAEFPKEGPSILRIQQVVRGDSAAYFCASSPAPGGYSNQPQHFGDGTRLSIL.